These 15 T cell receptor beta chains came from one sample sequenced in a study of regulatory T cells in long-lasting Graves disease. This sample's time point: newly diagnosed GD, antithyroid drugs for less than 3 months. RNA from PBMCs was the source of the TCR library. Arm-PCR of CDR3 regions with iRepertoire HTBI primers generated TCR beta libraries. TCRdb reanalysed the multiplex PCR reads using MiXCR and keeps one entry per CDR3 protein. Counted here are approximately 440,000 distinct CDR3 sequences, about 16% occurring once; the ten biggest clones make up roughly an eighth. A further study also used this sample, focusing on T cells in Graves' hyperthyroidism and ophthalmopathy.

The material was peripheral blood mononuclear cells (PBMCs), obtained at new diagnosis, from a patient treated with antithyroid drugs. These receptors all stem from a man aged 40-55 years with Graves disease.

The J gene is TRBJ2-7, the V gene TRBV7-8; 11 bases match TRBD1. V lost 3 bases and J lost 5; bases outside the gene matches: 6. Germline V CDR1 and CDR2: SGHVS, FQNEAQ. There are 15 residues in the CDR3. CDR3: CASSLSLDRGHEQYF. DNA for the CDR3: TGTGCCAGCAGCTTGAGCCTGGACAGGGGGCACGAGCAGTACTTC.

This clonotype was found many times. V is TRBV11-3 and J is TRBJ2-3, with D possibly TRBD1 on 5 matching bases. Germline V gene lookup returns CDR1 SGHNT and CDR2 YENEEA. The V end lost 1 base, the J end lost 1 base, and 9 bases lay between the germline ends. The CDR3 covers 15 residues. CDR3 region: CASSLVLGRTDTQYF. CDR3 coding DNA: TGTGCCAGCAGCTTAGTCCTGGGGCGCACAGATACGCAGTATTTT.

The chain recombines TRBV2 with TRBJ2-2; TRBD1 matches 10 bases. The CDR3 consists of 16 residues. Looked up from germline, CDR1 is SNHLY and CDR2 is FYNNEI. Losses at the gene ends were 1 base for V and 6 bases for J; bases not matched to a gene: 5. DNA of the CDR3: TGTGCCAGCAGTGAAGAGGGGACAGGGGTTTCCGGGGAGCTGTTTTTT. Translated: CASSEEGTGVSGELFF.

The sample holds many counts of this clonotype. This chain connects TRBV11-3 to TRBJ2-1, with D possibly matching TRBD1 (5 bases). CDR3 length equals 14 residues. Looked up from germline, CDR1 is SGHNT and CDR2 is YENEEA. Trimming stripped 8 bases from V and 0 bases from J, with 11 bases between. The CDR3: CASLVGPSYNEQFF. Here the CDR3 DNA reads TGTGCCAGCCTCGTGGGGCCCTCCTACAATGAGCAGTTCTTC.

A few counts support this clonotype. The CDR3 bases are TGCGCCAGCAGCTTGGCTCTACCGCCCTACGAGCAGTACTTC. Residues: CASSLALPPYEQYF. V is TRBV5-1 and J is TRBJ2-7; D not resolved. Between the trimmed V and J ends, which lost 0 bases and 2 bases, there was a span of 9 bases. The germline V gene encodes CDR1 SGHRS and CDR2 YFSETQ. The CDR3 is made up of 14 amino acids.

This clonotype was counted many times. The chain has TRBV30 and TRBJ2-5; possibly TRBD1 or TRBD2 for D (6 bases each). The germline V gene encodes CDR1 GTSNPN and CDR2 SVGIG (reference sequence). Trimming shortened V by 0 bases and J by 4 bases, and 18 bases separated the two germline ends. The CDR3 consists of 16 residues. CDR3 nucleotide sequence: TGTGCCTGGAGTGTCTTGCGGGGCAGGGGAGGAGAGACCCAGTACTTC. Translating it yields CAWSVLRGRGGETQYF.

This clonotype was recorded at least ten times. V and J are TRBV20-1 and TRBJ2-7, with TRBD1 as a possible D gene (6 bases). CDR1 DFQATT and CDR2 SNEGSKA come from the germline V gene (reference sequence). This CDR3 is built from 13 residues. V was clipped by 5 bases and J by 3 bases, with 14 bases between them. The CDR3: CSAALGTIYEQYF. In DNA form, the CDR3 reads TGCAGTGCTGCCCTCGGGACAATCTACGAGCAGTACTTC.

Concerning this clonotype itself: Since a much larger clone is just one base distant, this may be a read error. This chain joins TRBV27 and TRBJ2-7; D might be TRBD1 (6 bases). Germline V lookup: CDR1 MNHEY, CDR2 SMNVEV (reference sequence). The CDR3 is 12 amino acids. The V and J ends lost 8 bases and 0 bases respectively, with 8 bases between them. In nucleotides, the CDR3 is TGTGCCAGCCAGGGACACTCCTACGAGCAGTACTTC. This encodes CASQGHSYEQYF.

There are many counts of this clonotype. The chain recombines TRBV7-6 with TRBJ2-3, with D unresolved. Germline values: CDR1 SGHVS, CDR2 FNYEAQ. V was shortened by 4 bases and J by 3 bases, with 11 bases between the two germline ends. The length of the CDR3 is 14 residues. The CDR3 DNA reads as TGTGCCAGCAGCTCGCGACGTGCGACAGATACGCAGTATTTT. This translates into CASSSRRATDTQYF.

In its sample, this clonotype was seen once. This sequence joins TRBV13 and TRBJ2-5; TRBD2 matches at 11 bases. V was clipped by 3 bases and J by 5 bases; unmatched bases: 8. The CDR3 covers 16 residues. CDR1 is PRHDT and CDR2 is FYEKMQ in the germline V gene (reference sequence). The CDR3 DNA reads TGTGCCAGCAGCTTGGTAGCGGGAGGGCCCAGGGAGACCCAGTACTTC. This gives the protein CASSLVAGGPRETQYF.

This clonotype occurred a few times. The rearrangement links TRBV28 to TRBJ2-1; a possible D gene is TRBD1 (5 bases). CDR1 is MDHEN and CDR2 is SYDVKM in the germline V gene. The CDR3 extends over 12 amino acids. V was clipped by 8 bases and J by 3 bases, with 8 bases between them. The CDR3 DNA reads TGTGCCAGCGGGGCGAGCTACAATGAGCAGTTCTTC. Amino acid sequence: CASGASYNEQFF.

To note about this clonotype: This may be a read error: a much more frequent sequence differs by one nucleotide. The V gene is TRBV2, the J gene TRBJ1-2; the match to TRBD1 covers 7 bases. Per the germline V gene, CDR1 is SNHLY and CDR2 is FYNNEI. CDR3 length: 14 amino acids. The V segment lost 5 bases and the J segment 2 bases; nucleotides outside the gene matches: 5. The chain's CDR3 is CASSWKGQNYGYTF. The CDR3 bases are TGTGCCAGCAGTTGGAAGGGACAGAACTATGGCTACACCTTC.

Note on this clonotype: The junction shows a germline mismatch at one end, possibly a read error. The rearrangement links TRBV15 to TRBJ1-1; TRBD1 matches 8 bases. The germline V gene encodes CDR1 LNHNV and CDR2 YYDKDF (reference sequence). CDR3 length equals 15 residues. In nucleotides, the CDR3 is TGTGCCACCAGCAGACCGTCGACAGGGGCCACTGAAGCTCTCTTT. Its protein is CATSRPSTGATEALF.

This clonotype came up a few times. The rearrangement joins TRBV3-1 to TRBJ1-6; D is unclear. CDR1 is LGHDT, CDR2 YNNKEL, per germline (reference sequence). Trimming left V 1 base short and J 8 bases short, with 12 bases between. The CDR3 is 15 residues long. The CDR3 DNA follows: TGTGCCAGCAGCCAAGGAATGGGCCTTGATTCACCCCTCCACTTT. Protein sequence: CASSQGMGLDSPLHF.

This clonotype was detected many times. This sequence joins TRBV3-1 and TRBJ2-5; the D is unclear. This CDR3 region has 13 residues. V was trimmed by 3 bases and J by 4 bases, leaving 9 bases between them. CDR1 is LGHDT, CDR2 YNNKEL, per germline (reference sequence). The CDR3 nucleotides are TGTGCCAGCAGCCACCGGACGGGAGAGACCCAGTACTTC. Protein product: CASSHRTGETQYF.